A single sample gave rise to the 26 T cell receptor beta chains below, sequenced in a study of regulatory T cells in long-lasting Graves disease. Arm-PCR of CDR3 regions and iRepertoire HTBI primers were the basis on which TCR beta libraries were built. MiXCR, applied by TCRdb to the multiplex PCR reads, yields one record per CDR3 protein. The sample includes a few hundred thousand distinct CDR3 sequences, approximately 18% seen only once; the top ten take around 15%. Time point indicated: newly diagnosed GD, antithyroid drugs for less than 3 months. RNA from PBMCs was the source of the TCR library. The data also belong to a second study, concerning T cells in Graves' hyperthyroidism and ophthalmopathy.

The sequencing used peripheral blood mononuclear cells (PBMCs), collected at new diagnosis, from a patient treated with antithyroid drugs. Receptors originate from a woman younger than 45 with Graves disease.

This clonotype was detected many times. CDR3 coding DNA: TGCAGTGCTAATCCTGCCCGGCTGAGCTCCTACAATGAGCAGTTCTTC. Amino acids: CSANPARLSSYNEQFF. V gene TRBV20-1 combines with J gene TRBJ2-1; no definite D call. The germline CDR1 and CDR2 sequences are DFQATT and SNEGSKA (reference sequence). This CDR3 has 16 amino acids. Deletions cut 4 bases from V and 0 bases from J, with 16 bases between.

On this clonotype itself: A read error is likely here: a far larger clone is one base away. The rearrangement uses TRBV7-2 and TRBJ1-1; TRBD1 matches at 7 bases. The germline gives CDR1 SGHTA, CDR2 FQGNSA. The length of the CDR3 is 14 residues. CDR3 sequence: CASSPIRGNAEAFF. The CDR3 region has the DNA TGTGCCAGCAGCCCAATCAGGGGGAACGCTGAAGCTTTCTTT.

The table lists this clonotype with many counts. CDR3 region: CASSPRTGLTTGNTIYF. The CDR3 region has the DNA TGTGCCAGCAGTCCAAGGACAGGACTAACGACTGGAAACACCATATATTTT. This chain links TRBV2 with TRBJ1-3; 7 nucleotides line up with TRBD1. V lost 5 bases and J lost 2; bases outside the gene matches: 12. CDR3 length equals 17 residues. In germline, CDR1 is SNHLY, CDR2 FYNNEI.

In DNA form, the CDR3 reads TGTGCCAGCAGTGATGCTAGAGGGGGCCCCCCAGATACGCAGTATTTT. The encoded protein is CASSDARGGPPDTQYF. The rearrangement joins TRBV2 to TRBJ2-3, with TRBD1 identical over 7 bases. In germline, CDR1 is SNHLY, CDR2 FYNNEI. V lost 3 bases and J lost 4; bases outside the gene matches: 10. This CDR3 has 16 residues.

This clonotype has a count of ten or more. The rearrangement uses TRBV5-1 and TRBJ2-1; 11 bases agree with TRBD2. V shed 6 bases and J 6 bases; nucleotides not matched to a gene: 14. The CDR3 extends over 17 amino acids. Germline loops: CDR1 SGHRS, CDR2 YFSETQ. DNA for the CDR3: TGCGCCAGCACCCCAGGGGCCACTAGCGGGGGCATCAATGAGCAGTTCTTC. Its protein is CASTPGATSGGINEQFF.

To note about this clonotype: It may be a read error: a sequence one base away is much more abundant. This chain uses TRBV7-2 with TRBJ2-7, with 11 bases lining up with TRBD2. V lost 7 bases, J lost 7 bases, and 15 bases stayed unmatched. The germline V gene encodes CDR1 SGHTA and CDR2 FQGNSA. This CDR3 spans 16 amino acids. For the CDR3, the DNA is TGTGCCAGCATAGCGGGGGGGAGGAGCTCCTACAATGAGCAGTACTTC. Protein product: CASIAGGRSSYNEQYF. Complete variable domain (other parts from reference TRBV7-2 and TRBJ2-7): GAGVSQSPSNKVTEKGKDVELRCDPISGHTALYWYRQSLGQGLEFLIYFQGNSAPDKSGLPSDRFSAERTGGSVSTLTIQRTQQEDSAVYLCASIAGGRSSYNEQYFGPGTRLTVT.

The chain carries TRBV27 and TRBJ2-2; TRBD1 or TRBD2 may be the D gene (5 bases each). The CDR3 loop spans 14 amino acids. V was cut by 9 bases and J by 4 bases, with 15 bases left in between. The V gene's germline CDR1 is MNHEY and CDR2 SMNVEV (reference sequence). The CDR3 DNA reads TGTGCCAGTACTGAAGGGACCTTCACCGGGGAGCTGTTTTTT. Its protein product is CASTEGTFTGELFF.

The gene calls are TRBV20-1 and TRBJ2-1; 9 bases align to TRBD1. The CDR3 covers 14 residues. The germline gives CDR1 DFQATT, CDR2 SNEGSKA (reference sequence). Unmatched junction bases numbered 10, after V lost 5 bases and J lost 8 bases. The chain's CDR3 is CSALPGQGSYEQFF. In DNA, the CDR3 is TGCAGTGCTCTTCCGGGACAGGGTTCATATGAGCAGTTCTTC.

This clonotype was recorded a few times. The rearrangement uses TRBV20-1 and TRBJ2-2; D ambiguous. The length of the CDR3 is 14 residues. The V end was cut by 4 bases, the J end by 2 bases, with 11 bases between. In germline, CDR1 is DFQATT, CDR2 SNEGSKA (reference sequence). The CDR3 loop reads CSANSRDNTGELFF. In DNA, the CDR3 is TGCAGTGCTAATTCACGCGACAACACCGGGGAGCTGTTTTTT.

This clonotype was seen only once. A far larger clone is off by one base, so a read error is likely. The rearrangement joins TRBV6-2 or TRBV6-3 to TRBJ2-3; 8 bases are a match to TRBD2. The J call is in doubt because the DNA end fits TRBJ2-1 better. Germline loops: CDR1 MNHEY, CDR2 SVGEGT. This CDR3 has 16 residues. CDR3 bases: TGTGCCAGCAGTTTGATGATTGGCGGGGGGACCTACGAGCAGTTCTTC. Its translation: CASSLMIGGGTYEQFF.

This clonotype has a count of ten or more. The V call is TRBV5-1, the J call TRBJ1-1, with D hard to call. Germline values: CDR1 SGHRS, CDR2 YFSETQ. Trimming removed 0 bases from V and 4 bases from J, with 13 bases in between. The CDR3 runs 15 residues. CDR3 bases: TGCGCCAGCAGCTTGGAGGCGCGGCGGGGCACTGAAGCTTTCTTT. Protein: CASSLEARRGTEAFF.

This clonotype appeared many times. The J gene is TRBJ2-7, the V gene TRBV27; 7 nucleotides agree with TRBD1. V shed 3 bases, J shed 0 bases, and the junction held 5 bases outside the gene matches. The germline gives CDR1 MNHEY, CDR2 SMNVEV (reference sequence). This CDR3 has 15 residues. CDR3 DNA: TGTGCCAGCAGTTTTCTGGACAGGATCTCCTACGAGCAGTACTTC. This encodes CASSFLDRISYEQYF.

This clonotype was detected ten times or more. This chain uses TRBV7-8 with TRBJ1-4; D might be TRBD1 (6 bases). Trimming pared 1 base from V and 3 bases from J, leaving 9 bases between. This CDR3 is built from 15 residues. The germline V gene has CDR1 SGHVS and CDR2 FQNEAQ. This CDR3 is CASSLGGAANEKLFF. The DNA for the CDR3 is TGTGCCAGCAGCTTAGGGGGGGCAGCTAATGAAAAACTGTTTTTT.

This clonotype was recorded a few times. The gene calls are TRBV5-1 and TRBJ2-3; TRBD1 matches 8 bases. Germline V gene sequence: CDR1 SGHRS, CDR2 YFSETQ. The CDR3 extends over 15 amino acids. V was clipped by 3 bases and J by 3 bases; unmatched bases: 6. Here the CDR3 reads CASSYNTGGTDTQYF. Written as DNA, the CDR3 is TGCGCCAGCAGCTACAATACAGGGGGGACAGATACGCAGTATTTT.

This clonotype was seen just once. The J gene is TRBJ2-3, the V gene TRBV11-2; TRBD2 aligns across 13 bases. Trimming took 5 bases from V and 0 from J; bases not matched to a gene: 8. The germline V gene encodes CDR1 SGHAT and CDR2 FQNNGV. The CDR3 has 18 residues. The chain's CDR3 is CASSRATSGGPSTDTQYF. The CDR3 DNA follows: TGTGCCAGCAGCCGGGCGACTAGCGGGGGGCCCAGCACAGATACGCAGTATTTT. Filled out from reference TRBV11-2 and TRBJ2-3, the complete variable domain reads EAGVAQSPRYKIIEKRQSVAFWCNPISGHATLYWYQQILGQGPKLLIQFQNNGVVDDSQLPKDRFSAERLKGVDSTLKIQPAKLEDSAVYLCASSRATSGGPSTDTQYFGPGTRLTVL.

This clonotype was detected many times. The J gene is TRBJ2-3, the V gene TRBV7-6; no firm D call. V lost 0 bases and J 4 bases, leaving 8 bases between the germline ends. CDR1 and CDR2 from the germline V gene are SGHVS and FNYEAQ. CDR3 size: 14 residues. CDR3 amino acids: CASSLALESDTQYF. The CDR3 nucleotides read TGTGCCAGCAGCTTAGCGCTGGAATCAGATACGCAGTATTTT.

This clonotype has ten or more counts. The chain employs TRBV3-1 and TRBJ2-7; 7 bases match TRBD1. The CDR3 has 13 amino acids. From germline, CDR1 is LGHDT and CDR2 YNNKEL (reference sequence). Germline trimming cut 6 bases from V and 5 bases from J; bases unmatched to any gene: 7. The CDR3 nucleotides read TGTGCCAGCAGTCTAGGACAGGCCGACGAGCAGTACTTC. Its translation: CASSLGQADEQYF.

This clonotype showed up many times. This rearrangement joins TRBV6-1 to TRBJ2-3; TRBD2 is a possible D gene (6 bases). The CDR3 loop spans 16 amino acids. Trimming left V 8 bases short and J 4 bases short, with 22 bases between. CDR1 MNHNS and CDR2 SASEGT come from the germline V gene. CDR3 region: CASGRPTSPRPDTQYF. DNA for the CDR3: TGTGCCAGCGGGCGGCCGACTAGTCCCCGCCCAGATACGCAGTATTTT.

This clonotype was recorded at least ten times. The V and J genes are TRBV20-1 and TRBJ2-3; D remains ambiguous. Between the trimmed V and J ends, which lost 1 base and 6 bases, there was a span of 8 bases. This CDR3 has 12 residues. From germline, CDR1 is DFQATT and CDR2 SNEGSKA (reference sequence). The DNA of the CDR3 is TGCAGTGCTAGAGGGCTAGGGGATACGCAGTATTTT. Translation: CSARGLGDTQYF.

The gene calls are TRBV5-1 and TRBJ1-5; D is undetermined. CDR1 and CDR2 from the germline V gene are SGHRS and YFSETQ. V dropped 4 bases and J dropped 0 bases, with 11 bases sitting between them. This CDR3 has 15 residues. DNA of the CDR3: TGCGCCAGCAGCGGGAGTGGGAGTAGCAATCAGCCCCAGCATTTT. This sequence encodes CASSGSGSSNQPQHF.

Many counts were recorded for this clonotype. The rearrangement uses TRBV20-1 and TRBJ1-6, with 8 positions matching TRBD1. Germline CDR1 reads DFQATT; CDR2 reads SNEGSKA (reference sequence). The ends lost 2 bases at V and 10 bases at J; junction bases unmatched: 4. This CDR3 region has 13 residues. The CDR3 sequence is CSARLDRESPLHF. CDR3 in DNA: TGCAGTGCTAGACTGGACAGGGAGTCACCCCTCCACTTT.

This clonotype was counted many times. The rearrangement joins TRBV7-2 to TRBJ1-2; D uncertain. CDR1 and CDR2 from the germline V gene are SGHTA and FQGNSA. V was pared by 2 bases and J by 5 bases, with 9 bases between. CDR3 size: 13 residues. The CDR3 reads CASSLPGTYGYTF. The CDR3 DNA reads TGTGCCAGCAGCTTACCAGGAACGTATGGCTACACCTTC.

This clonotype was picked up many times. The rearrangement uses TRBV6-1 and TRBJ2-3; D is perhaps TRBD2 (5 bases). CDR3 length: 15 residues. The germline gives CDR1 MNHNS, CDR2 SASEGT. The germline V and J ends were trimmed by 5 bases and 0 bases, with 12 bases remaining between them. CDR3 protein: CASSRGSRSTDTQYF. The CDR3 nucleotides read TGTGCCAGCAGTCGAGGGAGCAGAAGCACAGATACGCAGTATTTT.

V is TRBV4-2 and J is TRBJ1-1; D is possibly TRBD1 (5 bases). The CDR3 is 15 residues long. The germline V and J ends were trimmed by 1 base and 11 bases, with 20 bases remaining between them. CDR1 is LGHNA and CDR2 is YNFKEQ in the germline V gene. Here the CDR3 DNA reads TGTGCCAGCAGCCAAGGTACAGGTAAAGGAGTTGTTGCTTTCTTT. Protein sequence: CASSQGTGKGVVAFF.

This clonotype was counted at least ten times. V gene TRBV20-1 combines with J gene TRBJ1-1; D may be TRBD1 (5 bases). Trimming shortened V by 3 bases and J by 3 bases, and 11 bases separated the two germline ends. The germline gives CDR1 DFQATT, CDR2 SNEGSKA (reference sequence). This CDR3 has 13 amino acids. The CDR3 protein is CSASSGIHTEAFF. The CDR3 nucleotides are TGCAGTGCTAGTTCAGGGATACACACTGAAGCTTTCTTT.

The chain recombines TRBV7-9 with TRBJ2-7; 11 bases align to TRBD1. This CDR3 is built from 13 residues. V gave up 11 bases and J gave up 5 bases; unmatched junction bases: 8. The germline gives CDR1 SEHNR, CDR2 FQNEAQ (reference sequence). Here the CDR3 reads CAGGTGGINEQYF. CDR3 nucleotides: TGTGCCGGCGGGACAGGGGGAATAAACGAGCAGTACTTC.